This record concerns one T cell receptor (beta chain) sequence. This record comes from a study of blood T cell repertoires in COVID-19. The CDR3 is 16 residues long. With 5 bases clipped from V and 4 bases from J, the junction kept 8 bases outside the gene matches. The germline gives CDR1 KGHSH, CDR2 LQKENI. Profiling relied on immunoSEQ multiplex PCR, and the TCRdb table lists in-frame clones only, not all of them. Altogether 100,000 to 150,000 clones are present, roughly 90% being singletons, with the ten largest covering less than 5.5%. V and J are TRBV18 and TRBJ1-1; 12 positions agree with TRBD1. Sample: peripheral blood. This TCR was recovered from a man aged 55-75 years with COVID-19, enrolled during active disease. The CDR3 is CASSKGTGGQSTEAFF. In nucleotides, the CDR3 is TGTGCCAGCTCAAAAGGGACAGGGGGCCAGAGCACTGAAGCTTTCTTT.